Listed below are T cell receptor beta chains from one sample, sequenced in a study of cytomegalovirus exposure and HLA in healthy donors. Libraries were prepared by immunoSEQ multiplex PCR; TCRdb keeps only in-frame clonotypes and omits some of them. Here the sample spans hundreds of thousands of clones, less than 85% being singletons. Material: PBMCs. Receptors originate from a young woman in good health and CMV-seronegative. CDR3s include the opening cysteine and the closing phenylalanine or tryptophan. A row's size may be missing; if present it is once, few, many or a size class.

TRBV12-5	TRBJ2-1	-	CASGLASGGYNEQFF
TRBV19	TRBJ2-7	-	CASSIVEGAEQYF
TRBV5-4	TRBJ1-1	-	CASSLRTGMNTEAFF
TRBV25-1	TRBJ1-5	once	CASTYGNQPQHF
TRBV11-2	TRBJ1-1	-	CASSLSTTGTEAFF
TRBV13	TRBJ1-1	-	CASSLGEVNTEAFF
TRBV6-5	TRBJ2-2	-	CASTRQGGHTGELFF
TRBV6-5	TRBJ1-2	-	CASSLSRTAHGYTF
TRBV2	TRBJ2-7	-	CASSEWASGTYEQYF
TRBV7-3	TRBJ2-6	once	CASSFGYNSGANVLTF
TRBV7-9	TRBJ1-2	-	CASSLSADGSYGYTF
TRBV2	TRBJ2-7	-	CASSVRLAGDDEQYF
TRBV9	TRBJ1-1	-	CASSVATGVGDTEAFF
TRBV10-2	TRBJ2-3	-	CASSASYTQYF
TRBV6-5	TRBJ2-3	-	CASSLQHPTDTQYF
TRBV9	TRBJ2-3	-	CASTPPSTSTDTQYF
TRBV11-2	TRBJ2-3	-	CASSFSRDPRDTQYF
TRBV7-3	TRBJ2-1	few	CASSLSGGQQFF
TRBV6-1	TRBJ1-4	-	CASSRRTDNEKLFF
TRBV5-1	TRBJ2-5	-	CASSLSGSETQYF
TRBV6-5	TRBJ1-2	-	CASSGGQGPGYTF
TRBV6-1	TRBJ1-5	-	CASRPGPNSNQPQHF
TRBV15	TRBJ2-3	-	CATSRDPGADTQYF
TRBV2	TRBJ1-4	-	CASSRNRNEKLFF
TRBV5-1	TRBJ1-2	-	CASSSDRAKNGYTF
TRBV7-9	TRBJ1-4	few	CASSLEAGVRKLFF
TRBV7-2	TRBJ2-1	-	CASSLRLAGVPEQFF
TRBV2	TRBJ2-4	-	CASSPGTPLAKNIQYF
TRBV5-1	TRBJ1-2	few	CASSLGSSGYTF
TRBV27	TRBJ1-5	once	CASSLGTVSNQPQHF
TRBV4-1	TRBJ2-7	once	CASSQSLAAVYEQYF
TRBV9	TRBJ2-5	-	CASSGGWGGETQYF
TRBV9	TRBJ2-3	-	CASSPFGGRSDTQYF
TRBV19	TRBJ1-2	-	CASRMETGGYGYTF
TRBV4-1	TRBJ1-1	-	CASSQARGGTEAFF
TRBV29-1	TRBJ1-2	-	CSVETGNYGYTF
TRBV27	TRBJ2-1	once	CASSLGQGMTEQFF
TRBV5-6	TRBJ2-1	-	CASSLTRLAGLHNEQFF
TRBV5-1	TRBJ2-1	-	CASSLVRTGISYNEQFF
TRBV7-9	TRBJ2-1	-	CASSFGLAGPNEQFF
TRBV6-5	TRBJ2-7	-	CASRPDGRAEQYF
TRBV19	TRBJ1-5	-	CASSIGTQGYQPQHF
TRBV27	TRBJ1-5	-	CASSPGQGAGQPQHF
TRBV15	TRBJ2-3	-	CATSRRTGTDTQYF
TRBV30	TRBJ1-2	-	CAWRGDSIGSGYTF
TRBV4-2	TRBJ2-2	many	CASSQNRVGELFF
TRBV4-1	TRBJ2-5	-	CASSQAPTSGGKETQYF
TRBV7-9	TRBJ2-7	-	CASSRNNYEQYF
TRBV19	TRBJ2-7	few	CASSLWDRETDEQYF